One sample yielded the 16 T cell receptor beta chains listed below, sequenced in a study of OX40 agonist ivuxolimab in advanced cancers. Produced via immunoSEQ multiplex PCR; TCRdb's table is partial and in-frame only. The sample records tens of thousands of clones, roughly 80% being singletons. The starting material was CD4+ or CD8+ T cells sorted from blood, obtained in a trial of the OX40 agonist ivuxolimab. The receptors here all came from an adult with an advanced solid tumor such as melanoma, head and neck, liver or kidney cancer.

The chain is built from TRBV6-6 and TRBJ1-6, with TRBD1 as a possible D gene (5 bases). Germline-derived CDR1 and CDR2 are MNHNY and SVGAGI (reference sequence). V lost 7 bases to trimming and J lost 9 bases, with 10 bases between them. This CDR3 comprises 12 residues. CDR3 amino acids: CASNSRGSPLHF. Written as DNA, the CDR3 is TGTGCCAGCAACTCAAGGGGTTCACCCCTCCACTTT.

This clone turned up a few times. The rearrangement uses TRBV5-1 and TRBJ2-3; 8 bases line up with TRBD2. The CDR3 has 15 residues. After removal of 2 bases from V and 1 base from J, the junction contained 3 bases not matched to a gene. Germline CDR1 is SGHRS and CDR2 is YFSETQ. The CDR3 nucleotides read TGCGCCAGCAGCTTTGGAGCGGGGGGCACAGATACGCAGTATTTT. Translation: CASSFGAGGTDTQYF.

V gene TRBV18 combines with J gene TRBJ1-5; D is unclear. CDR3 length: 15 amino acids. The V gene's germline CDR1 is KGHSH and CDR2 LQKENI. The V gene lost 3 bases and the J gene lost 2 bases, with 11 bases spanning the gap. CDR3 DNA: TGTGCCAGCTCACCTCTACCCGCAGGCAATCAGCCCCAGCATTTT. Translated, it gives CASSPLPAGNQPQHF.

The sample holds a few counts of this clone. This CDR3 reads CAISGHQLEAFF. The CDR3 nucleotides are TGTGCCATCAGTGGTCACCAGCTAGAAGCTTTCTTT. The chain carries TRBV10-3 and TRBJ1-1, with D uncertain. From germline, CDR1 is ENHRY and CDR2 SYGVKD. CDR3 length: 12 residues. V lost 4 bases, J lost 8 bases, and 11 bases lay in between.

The CDR3 nucleotides are TGTGCCAGCAGTGAACGAAGGCGGCCCTCTGGGGCCAACGTCCTGACTTTC. Protein product: CASSERRRPSGANVLTF. The rearrangement links TRBV2 to TRBJ2-6; unclear D gene. This CDR3 has 17 amino acids. V was shortened by 2 bases and J by 0 bases, with 11 bases between the two germline ends. In germline, CDR1 is SNHLY, CDR2 FYNNEI.

The chain carries TRBV9 and TRBJ2-6, with D possibly TRBD1 on 6 matching bases. Trimming shortened V by 3 bases and J by 2 bases, and 9 bases separated the two germline ends. Germline CDR1 reads SGDLS; CDR2 reads YYNGEE. The CDR3 contains 15 residues. CDR3 residues: CASSASGAGANVLTF. CDR3 nucleotide sequence: TGTGCCAGCAGCGCTTCAGGGGCTGGGGCCAACGTCCTGACTTTC.

The chain links TRBV28 to TRBJ2-2; no firm D call. The CDR3 is made up of 15 amino acids. V lost 2 bases to trimming and J lost 2 bases, with 9 bases between them. Germline V gene lookup returns CDR1 MDHEN and CDR2 SYDVKM. The chain's CDR3 is CASSLHGRNTGELFF. The CDR3 DNA reads as TGTGCCAGCAGTTTACACGGTCGCAACACCGGGGAGCTGTTTTTT.

J is TRBJ2-2 and V is TRBV7-3, with 9 bases aligning to TRBD2. CDR3 length: 18 residues. In germline, CDR1 is SGHTA, CDR2 FQGTGA. With 2 bases clipped from V and 4 bases from J, the junction kept 11 bases outside the gene matches. The CDR3, as DNA: TGTGCCAGCAGCTTACCTTCAGGTAGCGGGAGTAGCACCGGGGAGCTGTTTTTT. Its translation: CASSLPSGSGSSTGELFF.

The V call is TRBV7-8, the J call TRBJ2-7, with D maybe TRBD2 (6 bases). V shed 0 bases and J shed 0 bases, with 18 bases lying between them. The CDR3 contains 18 residues. Germline CDR1 is SGHVS and CDR2 is FQNEAQ. CDR3 region: CASSLARRGRTYSYEQYF. In nucleotides, the CDR3 is TGTGCCAGCAGCTTAGCGCGGAGGGGACGGACGTACTCCTACGAGCAGTACTTC.

The V call is TRBV10-2, the J call TRBJ2-5; D ambiguous. Germline lookup yields CDR1 WSHSY and CDR2 SAAADI. V was trimmed by 3 bases and J by 3 bases, leaving 11 bases between them. This CDR3 is 14 amino acids long. Written as DNA, the CDR3 is TGCGCCAGCAGTGAAGGCGGCGGAGAAGAGACCCAGTACTTC. Translation: CASSEGGGEETQYF.

CDR3 bases: TGTGCCAGCAGAGGAGCTAGCGGGGGAGTATACGAGCAGTACTTC. The encoded protein is CASRGASGGVYEQYF. The chain links TRBV6-5 to TRBJ2-7, with 10 bases that match TRBD2. J lost 4 bases, V lost 6 bases, and 9 bases had no gene match. The CDR3 runs 15 residues. Looked up from germline, CDR1 is MNHEY and CDR2 is SVGAGI.

This sequence joins TRBV9 and TRBJ2-6; the D gene is possibly TRBD2 (5 bases). CDR1 and CDR2 (germline): SGDLS, YYNGEE. V lost 5 bases and J 2 bases, leaving 20 bases between the germline ends. The CDR3 sequence is 18 residues long. CDR3: CASSFTYAGGAGANVLTF. The CDR3 DNA is TGTGCCAGCAGTTTCACTTACGCAGGAGGAGCTGGGGCCAACGTCCTGACTTTC.

The gene calls are TRBV11-2 and TRBJ2-7, with 8 bases fitting TRBD2. The CDR3 extends over 17 amino acids. Germline trimming cut 0 bases from V and 5 bases from J; bases unmatched to any gene: 12. Per germline, CDR1 SGHAT and CDR2 FQNNGV. CDR3 DNA sequence: TGTGCCAGCAGCTTAGATCGATGGGCGGGAGGTTCCCACGAGCAGTACTTC. Protein: CASSLDRWAGGSHEQYF. The whole variable domain, remainder taken from reference TRBV11-2 and TRBJ2-7, is EAGVAQSPRYKIIEKRQSVAFWCNPISGHATLYWYQQILGQGPKLLIQFQNNGVVDDSQLPKDRFSAERLKGVDSTLKIQPAKLEDSAVYLCASSLDRWAGGSHEQYFGPGTRLTVT.

CDR3 sequence reads: CASSPSGSNSNQPQHF. CDR3 nucleotide sequence: TGTGCCAGCTCACCTTCCGGATCCAATAGCAATCAGCCCCAGCATTTT. This chain connects TRBV18 to TRBJ1-5; D remains unclear. V shed 3 bases and J shed 0 bases, with 12 bases lying between them. The CDR3 length is 16 residues. CDR1 KGHSH and CDR2 LQKENI come from the germline V gene.

This chain connects TRBV5-1 to TRBJ2-3, with D possibly matching TRBD2 (6 bases). CDR1 SGHRS and CDR2 YFSETQ come from the germline V gene. Trimming shortened V by 7 bases and J by 0 bases, and 18 bases separated the two germline ends. The CDR3 sequence is 16 residues long. The CDR3 region has the DNA TGCGCCAGCTCCTCGGAGGGCAGGACTAGCACAGATACGCAGTATTTT. Its protein product is CASSSEGRTSTDTQYF.

The chain employs TRBV27 and TRBJ2-5, with 11 bases aligning to TRBD2. Trimming took 3 bases from V and 2 from J; bases not matched to a gene: 5. Germline loops: CDR1 MNHEY, CDR2 SMNVEV (reference sequence). CDR3 size: 16 residues. The CDR3 loop reads CASSFLAGGPQETQYF. In DNA form, the CDR3 reads TGTGCCAGCAGTTTTTTAGCGGGAGGGCCACAAGAGACCCAGTACTTC.